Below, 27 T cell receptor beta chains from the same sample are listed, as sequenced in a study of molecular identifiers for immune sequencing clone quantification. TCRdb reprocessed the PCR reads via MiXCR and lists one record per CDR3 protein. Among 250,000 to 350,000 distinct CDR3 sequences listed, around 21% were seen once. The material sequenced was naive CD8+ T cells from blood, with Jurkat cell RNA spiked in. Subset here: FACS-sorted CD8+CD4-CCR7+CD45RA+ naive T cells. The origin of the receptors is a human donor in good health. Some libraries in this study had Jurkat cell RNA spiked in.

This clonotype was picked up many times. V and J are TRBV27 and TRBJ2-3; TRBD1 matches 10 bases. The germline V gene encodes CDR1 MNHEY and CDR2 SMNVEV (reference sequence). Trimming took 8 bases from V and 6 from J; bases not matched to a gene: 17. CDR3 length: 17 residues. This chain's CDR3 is CASRGGTGDSLGDTQYF. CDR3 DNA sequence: TGTGCCAGCCGGGGGGGGACAGGGGATTCTTTGGGGGATACGCAGTATTTT.

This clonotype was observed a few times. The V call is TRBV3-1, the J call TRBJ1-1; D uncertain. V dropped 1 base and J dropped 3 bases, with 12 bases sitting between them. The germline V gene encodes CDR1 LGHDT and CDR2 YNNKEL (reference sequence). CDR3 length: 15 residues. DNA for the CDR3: TGTGCCAGCAGCCAAGCCCCCGGAGAGGACACTGAAGCTTTCTTT. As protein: CASSQAPGEDTEAFF. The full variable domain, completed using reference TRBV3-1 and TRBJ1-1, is DTAVSQTPKYLVTQMGNDKSIKCEQNLGHDTMYWYKQDSKKFLKIMFSYNNKELIINETVPNRFSPKSPDKAHLNLHINSLELGDSAVYFCASSQAPGEDTEAFFGQGTRLTVV.

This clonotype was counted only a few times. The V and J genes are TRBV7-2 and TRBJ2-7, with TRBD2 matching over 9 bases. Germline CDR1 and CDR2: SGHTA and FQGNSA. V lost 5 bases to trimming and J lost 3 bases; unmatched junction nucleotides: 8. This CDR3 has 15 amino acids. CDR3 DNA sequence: TGTGCCAGCAGCAATGTAGCGGGAGATTACTACGAGCAGTACTTC. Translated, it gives CASSNVAGDYYEQYF. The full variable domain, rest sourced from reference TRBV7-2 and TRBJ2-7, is GAGVSQSPSNKVTEKGKDVELRCDPISGHTALYWYRQSLGQGLEFLIYFQGNSAPDKSGLPSDRFSAERTGGSVSTLTIQRTQQEDSAVYLCASSNVAGDYYEQYFGPGTRLTVT.

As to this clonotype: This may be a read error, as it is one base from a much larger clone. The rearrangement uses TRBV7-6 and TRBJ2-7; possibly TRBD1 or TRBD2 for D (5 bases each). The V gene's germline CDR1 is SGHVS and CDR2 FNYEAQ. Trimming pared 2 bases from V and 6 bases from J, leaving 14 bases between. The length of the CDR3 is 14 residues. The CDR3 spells CASSLLPGHCEQYF. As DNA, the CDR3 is TGTGCCAGCAGCTTACTCCCGGGGCACTGCGAGCAGTACTTC.

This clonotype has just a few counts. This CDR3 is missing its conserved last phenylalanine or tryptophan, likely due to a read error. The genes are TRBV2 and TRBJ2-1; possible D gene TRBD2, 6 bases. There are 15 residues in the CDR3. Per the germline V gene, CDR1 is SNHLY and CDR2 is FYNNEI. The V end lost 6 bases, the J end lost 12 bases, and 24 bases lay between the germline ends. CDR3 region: CASRELAGTDSSQFL. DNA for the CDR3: TGTGCCAGCAGAGAACTGGCCGGGACTGACTCCTCGCAGTTCCTC.

The CDR3 reads CASSEFTGLNTEAFF. The CDR3 DNA sequence: TGTGCCAGCAGTGAATTTACAGGGTTGAACACTGAAGCTTTCTTT. The rearrangement joins TRBV2 to TRBJ1-1, with a weak D call TRBD1 (6 bases). Looked up from germline, CDR1 is SNHLY and CDR2 is FYNNEI. V was pared by 2 bases and J by 0 bases, with 10 bases between. The CDR3 covers 15 residues.

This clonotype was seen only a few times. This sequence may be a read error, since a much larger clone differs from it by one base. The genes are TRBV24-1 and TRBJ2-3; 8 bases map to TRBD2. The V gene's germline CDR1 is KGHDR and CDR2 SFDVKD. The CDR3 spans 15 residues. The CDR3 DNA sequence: TGTGCCCCCAGTGATTCAGCGGGGGGCACAGATACGCAGTATTTT. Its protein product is CAPSDSAGGTDTQYF.

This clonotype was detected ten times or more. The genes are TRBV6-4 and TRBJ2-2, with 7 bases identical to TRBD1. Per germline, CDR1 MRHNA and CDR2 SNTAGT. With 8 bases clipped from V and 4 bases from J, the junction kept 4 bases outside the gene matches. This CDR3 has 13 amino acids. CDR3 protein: CASGDRVTGELFF. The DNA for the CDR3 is TGTGCCAGCGGGGACAGAGTCACCGGGGAGCTGTTTTTT.

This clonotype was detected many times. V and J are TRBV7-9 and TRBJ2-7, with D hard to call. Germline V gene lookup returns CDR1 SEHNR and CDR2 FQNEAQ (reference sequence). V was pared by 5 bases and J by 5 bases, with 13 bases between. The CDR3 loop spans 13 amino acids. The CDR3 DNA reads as TGTGCCAGCAGCCTCGGCGCTGCGGACGAGCAGTACTTC. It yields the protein CASSLGAADEQYF.

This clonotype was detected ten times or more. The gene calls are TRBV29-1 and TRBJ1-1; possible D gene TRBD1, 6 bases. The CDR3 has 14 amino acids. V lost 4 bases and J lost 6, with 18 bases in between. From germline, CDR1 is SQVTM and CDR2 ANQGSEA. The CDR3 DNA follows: TGCAGCGTTGGGGGCGGGGGGCAACGAGCTGAAGCTTTCTTT. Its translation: CSVGGGGQRAEAFF.

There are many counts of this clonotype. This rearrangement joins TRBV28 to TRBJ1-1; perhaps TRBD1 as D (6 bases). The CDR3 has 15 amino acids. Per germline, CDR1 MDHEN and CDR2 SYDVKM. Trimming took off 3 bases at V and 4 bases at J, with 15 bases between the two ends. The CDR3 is CASSFLGASGTEAFF. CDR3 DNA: TGTGCCAGCAGTTTTTTGGGGGCGTCTGGCACTGAAGCTTTCTTT.

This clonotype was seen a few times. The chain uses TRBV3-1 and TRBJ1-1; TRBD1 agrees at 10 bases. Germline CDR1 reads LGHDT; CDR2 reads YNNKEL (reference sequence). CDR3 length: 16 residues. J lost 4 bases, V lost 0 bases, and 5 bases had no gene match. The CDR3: CASSQDWDRGATEAFF. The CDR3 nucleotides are TGTGCCAGCAGCCAAGATTGGGACAGGGGTGCCACTGAAGCTTTCTTT.

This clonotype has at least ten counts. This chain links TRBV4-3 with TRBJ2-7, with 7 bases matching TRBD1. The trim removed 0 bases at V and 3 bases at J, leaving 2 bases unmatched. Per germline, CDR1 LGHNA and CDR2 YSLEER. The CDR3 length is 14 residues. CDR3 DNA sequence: TGCGCCAGCAGCCAAGATGACAGGGACTACGAGCAGTACTTC. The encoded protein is CASSQDDRDYEQYF.

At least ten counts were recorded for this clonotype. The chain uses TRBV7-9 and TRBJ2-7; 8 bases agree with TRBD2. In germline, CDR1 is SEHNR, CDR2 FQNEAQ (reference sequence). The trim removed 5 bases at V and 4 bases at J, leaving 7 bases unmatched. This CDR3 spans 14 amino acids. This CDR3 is CASSKPGLGYEQYF. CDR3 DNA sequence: TGTGCCAGCAGCAAACCGGGACTAGGGTACGAGCAGTACTTC.

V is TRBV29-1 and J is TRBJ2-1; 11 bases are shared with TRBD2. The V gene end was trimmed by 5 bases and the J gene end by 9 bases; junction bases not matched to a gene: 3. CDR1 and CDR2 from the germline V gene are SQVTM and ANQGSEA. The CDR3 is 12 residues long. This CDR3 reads CSVPGLAVEQFF. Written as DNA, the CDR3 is TGCAGCGTTCCGGGACTAGCGGTTGAGCAGTTCTTC.

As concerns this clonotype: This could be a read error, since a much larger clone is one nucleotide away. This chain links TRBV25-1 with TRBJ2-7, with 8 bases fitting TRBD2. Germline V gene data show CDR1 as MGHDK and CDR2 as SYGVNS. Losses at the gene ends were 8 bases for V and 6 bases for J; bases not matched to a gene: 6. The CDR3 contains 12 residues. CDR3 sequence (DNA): TGTGCCAGCCCCGGACTAGCCGGCGAGCAGTACTTC. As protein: CASPGLAGEQYF.

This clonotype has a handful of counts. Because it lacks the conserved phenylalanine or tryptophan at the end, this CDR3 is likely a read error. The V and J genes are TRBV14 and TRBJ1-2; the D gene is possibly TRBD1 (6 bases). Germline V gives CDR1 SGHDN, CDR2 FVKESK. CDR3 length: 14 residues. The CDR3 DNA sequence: TGTGTCAGCAGCCAACAGGGCTACTTCTATGGCTACACCCTC. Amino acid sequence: CVSSQQGYFYGYTL.

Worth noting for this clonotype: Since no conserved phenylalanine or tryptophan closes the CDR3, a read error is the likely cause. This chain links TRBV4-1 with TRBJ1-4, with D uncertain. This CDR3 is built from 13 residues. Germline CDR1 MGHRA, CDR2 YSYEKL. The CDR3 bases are TGCGCCAGCAGCCTAACATCCGGGGAAAACCTGTTTTTA. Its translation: CASSLTSGENLFL.

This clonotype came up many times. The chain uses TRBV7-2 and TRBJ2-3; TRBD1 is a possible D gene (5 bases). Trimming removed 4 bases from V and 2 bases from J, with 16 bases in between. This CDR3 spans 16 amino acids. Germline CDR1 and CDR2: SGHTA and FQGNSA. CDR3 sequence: CASSSDSGILTDTQYF. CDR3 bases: TGTGCCAGCAGCTCAGACTCAGGGATTCTCACAGATACGCAGTATTTT.

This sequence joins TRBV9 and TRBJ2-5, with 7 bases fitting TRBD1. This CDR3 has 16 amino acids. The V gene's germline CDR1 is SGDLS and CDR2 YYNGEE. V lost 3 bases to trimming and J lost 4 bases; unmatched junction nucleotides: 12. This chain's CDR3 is CASSGGTGARGETQYF. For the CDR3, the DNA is TGTGCCAGCAGCGGGGGTACAGGGGCGCGTGGAGAGACCCAGTACTTC.

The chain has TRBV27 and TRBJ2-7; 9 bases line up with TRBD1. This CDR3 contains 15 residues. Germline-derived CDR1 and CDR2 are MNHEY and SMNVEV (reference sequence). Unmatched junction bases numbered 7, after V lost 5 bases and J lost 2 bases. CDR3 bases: TGTGCCAGCAGTCTTACCGGGACAGGGACCTACGAGCAGTACTTC. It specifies CASSLTGTGTYEQYF.

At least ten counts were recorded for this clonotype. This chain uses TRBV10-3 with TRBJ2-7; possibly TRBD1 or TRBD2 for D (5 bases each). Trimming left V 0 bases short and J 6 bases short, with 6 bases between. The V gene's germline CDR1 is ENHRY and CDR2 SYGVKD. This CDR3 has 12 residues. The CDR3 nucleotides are TGTGCCATCAGTGAGTCGGGACCCGAGCAGTACTTC. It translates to CAISESGPEQYF.

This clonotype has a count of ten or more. This CDR3 reads CASSRTGVGNQPQHF. As DNA, the CDR3 is TGTGCCAGCAGCCGAACAGGGGTCGGGAATCAGCCCCAGCATTTT. This chain connects TRBV28 to TRBJ1-5; 7 bases fit TRBD1. From germline, CDR1 is MDHEN and CDR2 SYDVKM. V gave up 6 bases and J gave up 4 bases; unmatched junction bases: 9. The CDR3 is made up of 15 amino acids.

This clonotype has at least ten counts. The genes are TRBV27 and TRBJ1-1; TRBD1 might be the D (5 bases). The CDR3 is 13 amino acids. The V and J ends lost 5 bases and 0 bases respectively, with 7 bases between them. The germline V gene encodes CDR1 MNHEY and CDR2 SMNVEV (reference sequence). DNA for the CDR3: TGTGCCAGCAGTGACAGCTTGAACACTGAAGCTTTCTTT. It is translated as CASSDSLNTEAFF.

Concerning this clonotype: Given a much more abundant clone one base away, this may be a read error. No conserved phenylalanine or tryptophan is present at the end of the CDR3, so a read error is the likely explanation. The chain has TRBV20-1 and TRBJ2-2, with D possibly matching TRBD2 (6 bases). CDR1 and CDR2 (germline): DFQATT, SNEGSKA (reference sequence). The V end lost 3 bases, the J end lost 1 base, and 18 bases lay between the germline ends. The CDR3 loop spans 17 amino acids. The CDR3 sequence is CSARGIEGLRNTGELFS. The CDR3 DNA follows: TGCAGTGCTAGGGGGATAGAGGGACTCCGGAACACCGGGGAGCTGTTTTCT.

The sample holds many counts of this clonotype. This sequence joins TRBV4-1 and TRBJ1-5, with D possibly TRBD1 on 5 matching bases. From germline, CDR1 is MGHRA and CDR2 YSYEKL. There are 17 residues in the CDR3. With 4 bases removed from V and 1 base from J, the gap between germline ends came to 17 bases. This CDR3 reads CASSLLFGGMSNQPQHF. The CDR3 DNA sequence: TGCGCCAGCAGCCTCCTCTTTGGGGGTATGAGCAATCAGCCCCAGCATTTT.

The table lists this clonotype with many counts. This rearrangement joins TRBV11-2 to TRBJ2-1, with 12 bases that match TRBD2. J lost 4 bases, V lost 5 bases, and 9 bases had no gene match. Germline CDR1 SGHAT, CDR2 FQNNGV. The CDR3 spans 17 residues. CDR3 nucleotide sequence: TGTGCCAGCAGCATCCCTAGCGGGGGGGCCCCATACAATGAGCAGTTCTTC. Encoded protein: CASSIPSGGAPYNEQFF.